One sample yielded the 9 T cell receptor beta chains listed below, sequenced in a study of blood T cells in healthy people across ages. A second PCR, run for roughly 7 to 12 cycles, used a sample-barcoded 5' primer plus a J-beta primer mix. TCRdb analysed the 5' RACE reads with MiXCR anew, one entry per CDR3 protein. This table holds some 710,000 distinct CDR3 sequences, about 46% found once. Sample: blood. Source of these receptors: a man older than 75 in good health.

CDR3 region: CTSSDQVAYEQYF. The CDR3 DNA is TGTACCAGCAGCGACCAGGTAGCCTACGAGCAGTACTTC. This rearrangement joins TRBV7-2 to TRBJ2-7, with D unclear. V shed 5 bases and J shed 2 bases, with 10 bases lying between them. CDR3 length: 13 amino acids. Germline loops: CDR1 SGHTA, CDR2 FQGNSA.

For the CDR3, the DNA is TGTGCCAGCAGTAGGGGTCAGTTCTCCTACAATGAGCAGTTCTTC. Translated, it gives CASSRGQFSYNEQFF. This chain joins TRBV27 and TRBJ2-1; possible D gene TRBD1, 5 bases. V gave up 5 bases and J gave up 0 bases, with 11 bases separating them. The CDR3 runs to 15 residues. CDR1 is MNHEY, CDR2 SMNVEV, per germline (reference sequence).

This clonotype was found many times. The chain links TRBV20-1 to TRBJ2-3, with 13 bases matching TRBD2. The V gene's germline CDR1 is DFQATT and CDR2 SNEGSKA (reference sequence). Trimming at V came to 0 bases and at J to 5 bases, leaving 8 bases not matched to a gene. The CDR3 has 17 amino acids. The CDR3 loop reads CSAREGLGLAGVDTQYF. The CDR3 nucleotides read TGCAGTGCTAGAGAAGGGCTCGGACTAGCGGGAGTAGATACGCAGTATTTT.

This clonotype has a handful of counts. The CDR3 reads CASGGTETQYF. CDR3 DNA: TGTGCCAGCGGAGGCACAGAGACCCAGTACTTC. This chain connects TRBV7-2 to TRBJ2-5, with D possibly TRBD2 on 5 matching bases. Trimming pared 8 bases from V and 4 bases from J, leaving 8 bases between. Germline CDR1 reads SGHTA; CDR2 reads FQGNSA. This CDR3 has 11 residues.

Comment on this clonotype: Just one base apart from a much larger clone, this may be a read error. V is TRBV10-3 and J is TRBJ2-7; TRBD1 aligns across 8 bases. Germline values: CDR1 ENHRY, CDR2 SYGVKD. This CDR3 contains 14 residues. Germline trimming cut 6 bases from V and 9 bases from J; bases unmatched to any gene: 13. The CDR3 bases are TGTGCCATCAGCCCGACAGGGGTTTCCCACGGGCAGTACTTC. Amino acid sequence: CAISPTGVSHGQYF.

V usage is TRBV5-1 and J usage is TRBJ1-1; no definite D call. Germline V gives CDR1 SGHRS, CDR2 YFSETQ. The CDR3 consists of 15 residues. The V end was cut by 0 bases, the J end by 3 bases, with 12 bases between. CDR3: CASSLGWLRDTEAFF. CDR3 sequence (DNA): TGCGCCAGCAGCTTGGGGTGGCTTAGGGACACTGAAGCTTTCTTT.

The table lists this clonotype with a count of one. The J gene is TRBJ2-5, the V gene TRBV13, with TRBD1 matching over 8 bases. The last part of the DNA fits TRBJ2-7 better; the J call may be wrong. CDR1 is PRHDT and CDR2 is FYEKMQ in the germline V gene (reference sequence). This CDR3 spans 15 amino acids. The CDR3 nucleotides read TGTGCCAGCAGCTTAAGGCTCAGGGGGCGGTACGAGCAGTACTTC. It translates to CASSLRLRGRYEQYF.

V gene TRBV28 combines with J gene TRBJ2-2, with 10 positions matching TRBD1. Germline V lookup: CDR1 MDHEN, CDR2 SYDVKM. The CDR3 is 16 amino acids. J lost 6 bases, V lost 4 bases, and 8 bases had no gene match. CDR3 coding DNA: TGTGCCAGCAGTTCGGCGGACAGGGGGAAATCCGGGGAGCTGTTTTTT. Protein sequence: CASSSADRGKSGELFF.

This clonotype was counted once. The chain joins TRBV5-1 to TRBJ1-4; weak D call: TRBD1 (5 bases). The CDR3 consists of 15 residues. V shed 0 bases and J shed 7 bases, with 13 bases lying between them. Germline CDR1 SGHRS, CDR2 YFSETQ. CDR3 in amino acids: CASSLGGLRSEKLFF. CDR3 DNA: TGCGCCAGCAGCTTGGGGGGCCTGAGGTCTGAAAAACTGTTTTTT.